A selection of T cell receptor beta chains follows, all from one sample in a study of chemoradiotherapy in HPV16-positive cancers. TCRdb's copy holds only in-frame clones and misses some; the assay was immunoSEQ multiplex PCR. The repertoire holds about 8,200 clones, with 65% to 75% as singletons. The input for sequencing was tumor tissue, taken from a patient who underwent chemoradiotherapy. The receptors here all came from a human donor with HPV-associated anogenital cancer. Each CDR3 is given with its conserved first and last residue. D genes are given only for firm matches. Clone sizes are given selectively: once, few, many, or a class where the clone is expanded.

abundance	j_gene	d_gene	v_gene	CDR3aa	CDR3nt
-	TRBJ1-5	-	TRBV2	CASSPGTTFSNQPQHF	TGTGCCAGCAGTCCCGGGACAACATTTAGCAATCAGCCCCAGCATTTT
once	TRBJ2-3	-	TRBV27	CASSYLGANTQYF	TGTGCCAGCAGTTATCTAGGTGCAAATACGCAGTATTTT
-	TRBJ1-4	-	TRBV6-6	CASSYVRQLNEKLFF	TGTGCCAGCAGTTATGTAAGGCAGCTCAATGAAAAACTGTTTTTT
-	TRBJ2-1	-	TRBV5-4	CASSLGESYNEQFF	TGTGCCAGCAGCTTAGGGGAGTCCTACAATGAGCAGTTCTTC
-	TRBJ2-5	-	TRBV18	CASSPLQQETQYF	TGTGCCAGCTCACCTTTACAACAAGAGACCCAGTACTTC
-	TRBJ2-3	-	TRBV5-1	CASTNSYTDTQYF	TGCGCCAGCACTAACAGCTACACAGATACGCAGTATTTT
-	TRBJ1-2	-	TRBV19	CASATLNYGYTF	TGTGCCAGTGCGACCCTAAACTATGGCTACACCTTC
once	TRBJ1-3	-	TRBV2	CASSLGHSGNTIYF	TGTGCCAGCAGTTTGGGCCACTCTGGAAACACCATATATTTT
-	TRBJ1-4	-	TRBV20-1	CSARDNEKLFF	TGCAGTGCTAGGGATAATGAAAAACTGTTTTTT
-	TRBJ2-5	TRBD2	TRBV10-2	CASSETSGYQETQYF	TGCGCCAGCAGTGAGACTAGCGGATATCAAGAGACCCAGTACTTC
few	TRBJ2-5	-	TRBV7-6	CASSPGVRETQYF	TGTGCCAGCAGCCCGGGCGTCCGGGAGACCCAGTACTTC
-	TRBJ2-2	-	TRBV11-2	CASSLAQGGYTGELFF	TGTGCCAGCAGCTTAGCACAGGGAGGATATACCGGGGAGCTGTTTTTT